One sample yielded the 21 T cell receptor beta chains listed below, sequenced in a study of CD8+CD57+ T cells in acquired aplastic anemia. The template used for profiling TCR beta VDJ and CDR3 was genomic DNA. In TCRdb, the reads were re-called with MiXCR into one record per CDR3 protein. The repertoire holds fewer than 200,000 distinct CDR3 sequences, with less than 60% as singletons. It was patients with CD8+CD57+ cell expansion by flow cytometry who were chosen for sequencing. The sequencing sample was made of sorted CD4+, CD8+, or CD8+CD57+ T cells (not recorded which) from PBMCs. The receptors stem from a human donor with aplastic anemia.

This clonotype is judged medium-sized. The chain is built from TRBV24-1 and TRBJ1-5; TRBD1 is a possible D gene (5 bases). Trimming removed 5 bases at V and 3 bases at J, with 13 bases between. Germline CDR1 reads KGHDR; CDR2 reads SFDVKD. The CDR3 is made up of 15 amino acids. CDR3 protein: CATSGYQGYNQPQHF. The CDR3 coding sequence is TGTGCCACCAGTGGGTATCAGGGATACAATCAGCCCCAGCATTTT.

This clonotype came up many times. At one end, the junction sequence differs from germline, possibly due to a read error. This sequence joins TRBV5-1 and TRBJ1-2, with D tentatively TRBD1 (5 bases). The CDR3 runs to 12 residues. Germline CDR1 is SGHRS and CDR2 is YFSETQ. CDR3 loop: CASSSGDYGYTF. DNA for the CDR3: TGTGCCAGCAGTTCGGGGGACTATGGCTACACCTTC.

This clonotype was observed a single time. This rearrangement joins TRBV19 to TRBJ2-1, with 11 bases fitting TRBD2. Germline V lookup: CDR1 LNHDA, CDR2 SQIVND (reference sequence). V dropped 7 bases and J dropped 12; count of bases not matched to a gene: 26. The CDR3 sequence is 19 residues long. CDR3 sequence reads: CASTSGGTSGIQPTSLQFF. CDR3 coding DNA: TGTGCCAGTACCTCTGGGGGGACTAGCGGTATCCAACCCACTAGTTTGCAGTTCTTC.

The V gene is TRBV20-1, the J gene TRBJ1-1, with D hard to call. Per germline, CDR1 DFQATT and CDR2 SNEGSKA (reference sequence). This CDR3 has 13 residues. The germline V and J ends were trimmed by 4 bases and 7 bases, with 16 bases remaining between them. The DNA of the CDR3 is TGCAGTGCTATAAGCCGGAATGCGATTGAAGCTTTCTTT. The encoded protein is CSAISRNAIEAFF.

The chain is built from TRBV19 and TRBJ1-2; no firm D call. The length of the CDR3 is 13 residues. Trimming removed 7 bases at V and 5 bases at J, with 14 bases between. Germline V gene lookup returns CDR1 LNHDA and CDR2 SQIVND (reference sequence). The CDR3 nucleotides read TGTGCCAGTAACCAAGGGTATCAATATGGCTACACCTTC. This encodes CASNQGYQYGYTF.

The V gene is TRBV6-1, the J gene TRBJ2-2, with D tentatively TRBD1 (5 bases). CDR1 is MNHNS and CDR2 is SASEGT in the germline V gene. The CDR3 consists of 15 residues. Trimming removed 6 bases from V and 2 bases from J, with 13 bases in between. CDR3 DNA: TGTGCCAGCAGGCGACTTCAGGGTAACACCGGGGAGCTGTTTTTT. It codes for CASRRLQGNTGELFF.

In this sample, this clonotype turned up many times. The chain employs TRBV7-6 and TRBJ2-7; D call uncertain. This CDR3 has 13 residues. Germline assignment: CDR1 SGHVS and CDR2 FNYEAQ. Trimming removed 5 bases at V and 2 bases at J, with 10 bases between. This CDR3 reads CASSPGRTYEQYF. The CDR3 DNA sequence: TGTGCCAGCAGCCCAGGAAGAACCTACGAGCAGTACTTC. The whole variable domain, remainder taken from reference TRBV7-6 and TRBJ2-7, is GAGVSQSPRYKVTKRGQDVALRCDPISGHVSLYWYRQALGQGPEFLTYFNYEAQQDKSGLPNDRFSAERPEGSISTLTIQRTEQRDSAMYRCASSPGRTYEQYFGPGTRLTVT.

This clonotype was detected ten times or more. This chain joins TRBV5-4 and TRBJ2-2; D might be TRBD2 (5 bases). The germline gives CDR1 SGHNT, CDR2 YYREEE (reference sequence). The CDR3 runs to 14 residues. The V and J ends lost 6 bases and 1 base respectively, with 10 bases between them. The CDR3 region is CASTNRGNTGELFF. DNA for the CDR3: TGTGCCAGCACCAATCGGGGGAACACCGGGGAGCTGTTTTTT.

V is TRBV25-1 and J is TRBJ2-7; D is ambiguous. Trimming took off 2 bases at V and 0 bases at J, with 5 bases between the two ends. This CDR3 contains 13 residues. Germline-derived CDR1 and CDR2 are MGHDK and SYGVNS. In nucleotides, the CDR3 is TGTGCCAGCAGTGAAGGACCCTCCTACGAGCAGTACTTC. Its translation is CASSEGPSYEQYF.

This clonotype was picked up many times. The chain joins TRBV20-1 to TRBJ2-5, with D unclear. Germline V gene lookup returns CDR1 DFQATT and CDR2 SNEGSKA (reference sequence). The V and J ends lost 6 bases and 1 base respectively, with 15 bases between them. This CDR3 spans 14 amino acids. The CDR3 sequence is CSAEGKPRQETQYF. In DNA form, the CDR3 reads TGCAGTGCCGAAGGAAAGCCCCGCCAAGAGACCCAGTACTTC.

The rearrangement links TRBV24-1 to TRBJ2-7; perhaps TRBD1 as D (7 bases). The CDR3 sequence is 16 residues long. Trimming removed 2 bases from V and 6 bases from J, with 19 bases in between. Looked up from germline, CDR1 is KGHDR and CDR2 is SFDVKD. In nucleotides, the CDR3 is TGTGCCACCAGTGATTCTCTCGGGACGCAGGGGGGCGAGCAGTACTTC. Translated: CATSDSLGTQGGEQYF.

The CDR3 loop reads CASSLVTGGQETQYF. The CDR3 DNA reads TGTGCCAGCAGCTTAGTGACGGGCGGCCAAGAGACCCAGTACTTC. The J gene is TRBJ2-5, the V gene TRBV7-9; D gene unclear. This CDR3 has 15 residues. Germline-derived CDR1 and CDR2 are SEHNR and FQNEAQ (reference sequence). V lost 1 base to trimming and J lost 1 base, with 10 bases between them.

This clonotype was counted a single time. The J gene is TRBJ2-3, the V gene TRBV2, with 8 positions matching TRBD2. There are 15 residues in the CDR3. Germline assignment: CDR1 SNHLY and CDR2 FYNNEI. J gave up 7 bases and V 6 bases, and 12 bases lay outside the gene matches. CDR3 bases: TGTGCCAGCAGGGAACAGGGACTAGGCGTACATACGCAGTATTTT. It specifies CASREQGLGVHTQYF.

This chain joins TRBV5-1 and TRBJ1-4, with 9 bases identical to TRBD1. V lost 2 bases, J lost 0 bases, and 2 bases stayed unmatched. Germline V gene data show CDR1 as SGHRS and CDR2 as YFSETQ. The length of the CDR3 is 16 residues. The CDR3 nucleotides are TGCGCCAGCAGCTTTAGACAGGGGGCAACTAATGAAAAACTGTTTTTT. Translating gives CASSFRQGATNEKLFF.

The J gene is TRBJ2-3, the V gene TRBV5-6; D uncertain. Between the trimmed V and J ends, which lost 0 bases and 6 bases, there was a span of 11 bases. Germline lookup yields CDR1 SGHDT and CDR2 YYEEEE. The CDR3 sequence is 14 residues long. CDR3: CASSLGGFEDTQYF. CDR3 sequence (DNA): TGTGCCAGCAGCTTGGGTGGGTTCGAGGATACGCAGTATTTT.

In its sample, this clonotype was seen a few times. V is TRBV9 and J is TRBJ2-1; 12 nucleotides line up with TRBD1. CDR3 length: 16 amino acids. Germline lookup yields CDR1 SGDLS and CDR2 YYNGEE. V dropped 0 bases and J dropped 7; count of bases not matched to a gene: 5. The CDR3 loop is CASSVGDRGLLNEQFF. In DNA form, the CDR3 reads TGTGCCAGCAGCGTAGGGGACAGGGGGCTTTTAAATGAGCAGTTCTTC.

The chain links TRBV29-1 to TRBJ2-3; no clear D gene. Germline assignment: CDR1 SQVTM and CDR2 ANQGSEA. The CDR3 covers 14 residues. Deletions cut 6 bases from V and 1 base from J, with 14 bases between. As DNA, the CDR3 is TGCAGCGTCGTAACCGGACGAGGCACAGATACGCAGTATTTT. This sequence encodes CSVVTGRGTDTQYF.

This clonotype was recorded many times. V is TRBV15 and J is TRBJ1-5; the D gene is possibly TRBD1 (5 bases). The germline gives CDR1 LNHNV, CDR2 YYDKDF (reference sequence). V lost 1 base, J lost 3 bases, and 13 bases lay in between. The CDR3 has 16 amino acids. CDR3 coding DNA: TGTGCCACCAGCAGAGGGGACGGTCGAAACAATCAGCCCCAGCATTTT. Translating it yields CATSRGDGRNNQPQHF.

The chain carries TRBV18 and TRBJ2-3; D remains ambiguous. The CDR3 runs to 15 residues. CDR1 KGHSH and CDR2 LQKENI come from the germline V gene. Trimming stripped 5 bases from V and 2 bases from J, with 14 bases between. CDR3 residues: CASSSIAYVTDTQYF. CDR3 nucleotide sequence: TGTGCCAGCTCATCTATTGCCTATGTCACAGATACGCAGTATTTT.

This clonotype showed up many times. J is TRBJ2-7 and V is TRBV6-1; weak D call: TRBD1 (6 bases). Trimming cost V 0 bases and J 2 bases, with 8 bases left between them. From germline, CDR1 is MNHNS and CDR2 SASEGT. This CDR3 has 14 amino acids. The CDR3 is CASSEAQGTYEQYF. CDR3 coding DNA: TGTGCCAGCAGTGAAGCTCAGGGGACCTACGAGCAGTACTTC.

This chain connects TRBV7-3 to TRBJ1-6, with TRBD1 matching 10 bases. The CDR3 is made up of 15 amino acids. CDR1 is SGHTA, CDR2 FQGTGA, per germline. Trimming took 5 bases from V and 7 from J; bases not matched to a gene: 5. Written as DNA, the CDR3 is TGTGCCAGCAGCGCGGGACAGGGGTACAATTCACCCCTCCACTTT. Translated: CASSAGQGYNSPLHF.